A selection of T cell receptor beta chains follows, all from one sample in a study of human T cells and chemical hapten exposure. TCRdb redid the calling of the RACE reads with MiXCR, one entry per CDR3 protein. The sample lists around 300,000 distinct CDR3 sequences, just under 8% occurring once. Material: whole blood, obtained in connection with sensitization to the hapten diphenylcyclopropenone (DPC). These receptors originate from a man aged 18 to 29 with alopecia areata. Some clones in this sample may be carry-over from other donors' samples. Both conserved end residues are trimmed from each CDR3. The D gene is left open where the match is weak.

j_gene	v_gene	d_gene	CDR3aa
TRBJ1-1	TRBV6-1	-	ASSDTEAF
TRBJ1-1	TRBV29-1	-	SVVWGRDTEAF
TRBJ2-4	TRBV21-1	-	ASSKWGRY
TRBJ1-1	TRBV7-9	TRBD1	ASSSRQGTALTEAF
TRBJ1-2	TRBV5-1	-	ASRRDNYGYT
TRBJ2-7	TRBV5-1	-	ASRQGFTYEQY
TRBJ1-1	TRBV18	-	ASSLPTGRTEAF
TRBJ2-3	TRBV20-1	-	SAPRTDTQY
TRBJ1-1	TRBV5-1	TRBD1	ASTWTGEPWDTEAF
TRBJ1-4	TRBV9	TRBD1	ASSVEGQAGEKLF
TRBJ2-3	TRBV20-1	TRBD1	SASAGGFTDTQY
TRBJ2-1	TRBV28	-	ASSRGGLSSYNEQF